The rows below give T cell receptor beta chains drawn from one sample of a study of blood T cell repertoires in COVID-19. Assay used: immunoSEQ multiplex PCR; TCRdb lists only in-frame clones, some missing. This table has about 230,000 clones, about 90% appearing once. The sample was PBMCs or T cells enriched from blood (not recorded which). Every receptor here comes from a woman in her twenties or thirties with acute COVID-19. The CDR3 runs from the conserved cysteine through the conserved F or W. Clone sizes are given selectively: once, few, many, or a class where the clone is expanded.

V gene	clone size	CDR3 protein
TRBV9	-	CASSGTSGVTDTQYF
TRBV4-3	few	CASSHEGQGNTGELFF
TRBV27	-	CASSRPPDSAYNEQFF
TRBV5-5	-	CASSISNQPQHF
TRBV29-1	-	CSVEAGQGQDYGYTF
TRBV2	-	CASSAGGGYGYTF
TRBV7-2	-	CASSPIPSSPRNIQYF
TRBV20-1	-	CSARDWQGYTF
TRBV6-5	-	CVSPGGDTGANVLTF
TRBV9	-	CASSVEAGVSNEQFF
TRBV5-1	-	CASSLGQGAPGYTF
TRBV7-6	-	CASSSGLGNYGYTF
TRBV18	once	CASSPPFRKQGSNQPQHF
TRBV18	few	CASSVGGNQPQHF
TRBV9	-	CASTDRVGYGYTF
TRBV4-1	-	CASSQAGVYGYTF
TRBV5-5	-	CASSWPQVTGHGILSYEQYF
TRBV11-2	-	CASSLDTSGGAFF
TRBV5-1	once	CASSLALNTGELFF
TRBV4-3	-	CASSQQPPGGGTEAFF
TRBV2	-	CASSARGTGSSGANVLTF
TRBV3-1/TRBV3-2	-	CASSPPPSGGKTGELFF
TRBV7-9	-	CASSPTGTLNQPQHF
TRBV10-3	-	CAISPGQGGSTDTQYF
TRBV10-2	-	CASSKEGLAILGQYF
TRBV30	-	CAWSLQGQGDNQPQHF
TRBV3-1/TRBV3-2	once	CASTRAAGRDTEAFF
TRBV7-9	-	CASIPQLLIRANYGYTF
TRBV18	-	CASSPDRAGNTIYF
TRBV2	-	CASSDEVWNRAGQPQHF
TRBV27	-	CASSPGGETQYF
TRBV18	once	CASSPMTGGDTEAFF
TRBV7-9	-	CASSTPTGVMNEQYF